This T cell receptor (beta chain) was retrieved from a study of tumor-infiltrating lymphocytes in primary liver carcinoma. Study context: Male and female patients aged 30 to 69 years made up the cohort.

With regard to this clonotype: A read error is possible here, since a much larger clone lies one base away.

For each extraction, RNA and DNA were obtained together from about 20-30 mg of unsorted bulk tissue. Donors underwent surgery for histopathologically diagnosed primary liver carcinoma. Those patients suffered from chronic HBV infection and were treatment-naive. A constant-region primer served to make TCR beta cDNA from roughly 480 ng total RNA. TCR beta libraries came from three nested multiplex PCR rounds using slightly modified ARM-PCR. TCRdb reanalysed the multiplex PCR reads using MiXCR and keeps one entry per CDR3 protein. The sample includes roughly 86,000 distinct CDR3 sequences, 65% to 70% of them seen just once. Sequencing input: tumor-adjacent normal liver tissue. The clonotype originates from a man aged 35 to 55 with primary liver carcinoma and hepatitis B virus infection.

Here the CDR3 reads CASSYRFYGYTF. The CDR3 DNA sequence: TGTGCCAGCAGTTACCGTTTCTATGGCTACACCTTC. The chain has TRBV6-6 and TRBJ1-2; D not resolved. The V gene lost 2 bases and the J gene lost 4 bases, with 5 bases spanning the gap. This CDR3 region has 12 residues. Germline V gives CDR1 MNHNY, CDR2 SVGAGI (reference sequence).